The subject of this entry is one TCR beta chain. Its antigen is unknown. The CDR3 covers 13 residues. Trimming removed 6 bases from V and 5 bases from J; junction bases left unmatched: 6. The germline CDR1 and CDR2 sequences are MNHEY and SVGAGI. The source of the sample is a study of neoadjuvant anti-PD-1 for oral cavity cancer. Study summary: Most patients had three to four biweekly doses of 3 mg/kg nivolumab before resection.

Documented time point: after neoadjuvant nivolumab, at surgical resection. Some clones are missing from TCRdb's copy, which holds only in-frame ones; the method was immunoSEQ multiplex PCR. Of over 30,000 clones in the sample, about 80% were seen once. Study findings and constraints: Pretreatment Treg/Th17 ratio correlated inversely with post-treatment tumor clonality.

The sample consisted of PBMCs, taken after nivolumab (anti-PD-1) treatment. The rearrangement uses TRBV6-5 and TRBJ1-1; 7 bases are shared with TRBD1. The clonotype originates from a person aged 35-79 years with oral cavity squamous cell carcinoma. The CDR3 protein is CASSRGRETEAFF. The CDR3 nucleotides are TGTGCCAGCAGCAGGGGGAGAGAAACTGAAGCTTTCTTT.